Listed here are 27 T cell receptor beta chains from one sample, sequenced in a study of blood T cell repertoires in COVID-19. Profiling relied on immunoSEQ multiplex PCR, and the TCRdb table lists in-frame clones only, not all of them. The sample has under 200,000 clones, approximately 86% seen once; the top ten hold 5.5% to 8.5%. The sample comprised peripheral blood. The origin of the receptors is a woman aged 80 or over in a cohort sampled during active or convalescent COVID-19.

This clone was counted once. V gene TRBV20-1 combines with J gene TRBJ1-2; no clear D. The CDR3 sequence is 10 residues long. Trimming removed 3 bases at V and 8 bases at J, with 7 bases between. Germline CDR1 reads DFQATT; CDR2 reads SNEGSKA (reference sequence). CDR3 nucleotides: TGCAGTGCTAGGAGGGAAGGCTACACCTTC. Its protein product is CSARREGYTF.

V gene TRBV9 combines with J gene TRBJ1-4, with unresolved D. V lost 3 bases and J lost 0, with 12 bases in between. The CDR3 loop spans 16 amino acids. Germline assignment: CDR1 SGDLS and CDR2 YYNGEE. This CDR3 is CASSGAGSSTNEKLFF. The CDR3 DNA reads TGTGCCAGCAGCGGCGCCGGGTCCTCAACTAATGAAAAACTGTTTTTT.

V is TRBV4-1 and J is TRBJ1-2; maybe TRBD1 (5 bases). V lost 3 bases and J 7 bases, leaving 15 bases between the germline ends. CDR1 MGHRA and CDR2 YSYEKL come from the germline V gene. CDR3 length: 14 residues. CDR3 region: CASSHPEGLGGYTF. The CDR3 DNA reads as TGCGCCAGCAGCCACCCTGAGGGACTTGGTGGCTACACCTTC.

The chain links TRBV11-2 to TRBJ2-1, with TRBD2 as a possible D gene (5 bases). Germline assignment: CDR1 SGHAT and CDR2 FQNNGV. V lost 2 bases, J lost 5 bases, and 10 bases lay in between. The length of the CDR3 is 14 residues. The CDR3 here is CASSLSGSHNEQFF. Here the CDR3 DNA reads TGTGCCAGCAGCTTATCTGGGAGCCACAATGAGCAGTTCTTC.

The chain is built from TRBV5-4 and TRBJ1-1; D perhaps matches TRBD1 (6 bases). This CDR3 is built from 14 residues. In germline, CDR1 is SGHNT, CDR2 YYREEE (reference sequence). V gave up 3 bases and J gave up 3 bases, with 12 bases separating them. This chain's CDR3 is CASSSQGFDTEAFF. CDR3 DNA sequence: TGTGCCAGCAGCTCACAGGGTTTCGACACTGAAGCTTTCTTT.

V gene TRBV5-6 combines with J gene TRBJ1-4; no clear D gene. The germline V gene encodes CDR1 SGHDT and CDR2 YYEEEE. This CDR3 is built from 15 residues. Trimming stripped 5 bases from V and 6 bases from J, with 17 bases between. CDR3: CASSSKAGLDEKLFF. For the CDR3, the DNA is TGTGCCAGCAGTTCAAAGGCGGGGTTAGATGAAAAACTGTTTTTT.

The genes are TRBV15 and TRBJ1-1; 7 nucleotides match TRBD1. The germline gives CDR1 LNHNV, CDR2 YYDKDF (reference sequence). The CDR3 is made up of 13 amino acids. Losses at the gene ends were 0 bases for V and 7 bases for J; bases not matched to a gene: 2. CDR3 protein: CATSRDAGGEAFF. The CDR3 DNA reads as TGTGCCACCAGCAGAGATGCAGGGGGTGAAGCTTTCTTT.

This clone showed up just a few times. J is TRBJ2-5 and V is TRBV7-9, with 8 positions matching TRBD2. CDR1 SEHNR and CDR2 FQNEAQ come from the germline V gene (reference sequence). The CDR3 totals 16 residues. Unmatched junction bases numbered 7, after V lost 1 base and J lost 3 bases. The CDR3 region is CASSLGSTSGEETQYF. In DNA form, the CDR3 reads TGTGCCAGCAGCTTAGGGTCCACTAGCGGCGAAGAGACCCAGTACTTC.

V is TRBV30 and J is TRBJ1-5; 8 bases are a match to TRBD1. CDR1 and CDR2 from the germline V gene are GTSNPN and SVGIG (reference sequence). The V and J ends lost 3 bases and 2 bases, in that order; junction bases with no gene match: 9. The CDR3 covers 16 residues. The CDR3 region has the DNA TGTGCCTGGAGCACCCCAGGGGGCGGTCGCAATCAGCCCCAGCATTTT. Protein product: CAWSTPGGGRNQPQHF. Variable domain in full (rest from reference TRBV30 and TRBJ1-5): SQTIHQWPATLVQPVGSPLSLECTVEGTSNPNLYWYRQAAGRGLQLLFYSVGIGQISSEVPQNLSASRPQDRQFILSSKKLLLSDSGFYLCAWSTPGGGRNQPQHFGDGTRLSIL.

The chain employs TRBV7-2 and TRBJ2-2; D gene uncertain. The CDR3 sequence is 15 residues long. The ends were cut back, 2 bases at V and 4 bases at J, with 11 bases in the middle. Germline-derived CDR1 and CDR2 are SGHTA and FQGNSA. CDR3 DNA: TGTGCCAGCAGCTTATTTGCCGCGCTCACCGGGGAGCTGTTTTTT. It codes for CASSLFAALTGELFF.

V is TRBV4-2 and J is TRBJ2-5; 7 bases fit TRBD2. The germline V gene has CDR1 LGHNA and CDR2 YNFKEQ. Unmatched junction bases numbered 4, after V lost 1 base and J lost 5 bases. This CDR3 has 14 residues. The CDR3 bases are TGTGCCAGCAGCCAAGGTTGGCGGGAGGAGACCCAGTACTTC. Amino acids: CASSQGWREETQYF.

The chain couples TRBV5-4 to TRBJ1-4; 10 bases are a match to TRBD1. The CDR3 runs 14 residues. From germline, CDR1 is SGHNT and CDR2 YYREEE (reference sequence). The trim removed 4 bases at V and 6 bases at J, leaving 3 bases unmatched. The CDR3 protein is CASSETGGYEKLFF. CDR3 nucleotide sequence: TGTGCCAGCAGCGAGACAGGGGGCTATGAAAAACTGTTTTTT.

The CDR3 DNA reads as TGCAGCGTTGGACAGGGAAACACCATATATTTT. Translation gives CSVGQGNTIYF. The genes are TRBV29-1 and TRBJ1-3; the D gene is possibly TRBD1 (5 bases). The CDR3 covers 11 residues. In germline, CDR1 is SQVTM, CDR2 ANQGSEA. Trimming shortened V by 4 bases and J by 4 bases, and 5 bases separated the two germline ends.

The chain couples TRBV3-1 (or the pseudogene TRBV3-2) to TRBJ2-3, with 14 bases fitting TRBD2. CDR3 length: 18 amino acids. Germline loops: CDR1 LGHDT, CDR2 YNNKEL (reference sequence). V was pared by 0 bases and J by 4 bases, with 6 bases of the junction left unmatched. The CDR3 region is CASSQEGLAGVGADTQYF. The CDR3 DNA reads TGTGCCAGCAGCCAAGAGGGACTAGCGGGAGTGGGAGCAGATACGCAGTATTTT.

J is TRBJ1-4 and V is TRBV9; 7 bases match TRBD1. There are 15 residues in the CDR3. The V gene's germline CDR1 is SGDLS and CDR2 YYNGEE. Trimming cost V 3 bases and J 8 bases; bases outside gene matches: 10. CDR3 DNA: TGTGCCAGCAGCGGGAAGGGGGCAGGAGAAGAAAAACTGTTTTTT. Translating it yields CASSGKGAGEEKLFF.

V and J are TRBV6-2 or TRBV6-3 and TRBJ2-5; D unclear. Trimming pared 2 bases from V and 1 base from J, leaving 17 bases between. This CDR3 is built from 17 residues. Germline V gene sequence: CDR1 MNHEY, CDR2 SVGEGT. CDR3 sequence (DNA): TGTGCCAGCAGTTACCGGCTATTACCAAACAGCCAAGAGACCCAGTACTTC. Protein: CASSYRLLPNSQETQYF.

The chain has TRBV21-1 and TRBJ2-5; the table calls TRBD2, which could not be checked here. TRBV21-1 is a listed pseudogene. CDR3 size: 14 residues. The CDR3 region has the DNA TGTGCCAGCATCCGAACAGGGACTAGAGAGACCCAGTACTTC. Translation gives CASIRTGTRETQYF.

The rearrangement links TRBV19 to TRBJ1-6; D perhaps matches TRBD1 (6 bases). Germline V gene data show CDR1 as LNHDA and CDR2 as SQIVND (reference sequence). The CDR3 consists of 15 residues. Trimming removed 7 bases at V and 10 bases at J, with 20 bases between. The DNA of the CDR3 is TGTGCCAGTAACCCCTCAGGGGAGAATTGGTCACCCCTCCACTTT. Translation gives CASNPSGENWSPLHF.

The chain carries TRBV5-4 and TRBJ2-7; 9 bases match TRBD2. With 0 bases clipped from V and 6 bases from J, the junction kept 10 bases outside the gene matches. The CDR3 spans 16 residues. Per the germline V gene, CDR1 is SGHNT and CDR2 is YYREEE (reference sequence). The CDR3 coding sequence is TGTGCCAGCAGCTTGGATTCAGCGGGAGGTGGTCGCGAGCAGTACGTC. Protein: CASSLDSAGGGREQYV.

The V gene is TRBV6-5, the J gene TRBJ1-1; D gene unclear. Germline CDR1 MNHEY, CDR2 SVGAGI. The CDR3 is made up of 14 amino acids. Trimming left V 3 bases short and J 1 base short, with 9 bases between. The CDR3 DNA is TGTGCCAGCAGTTATGCGGATGAGAACACTGAAGCTTTCTTT. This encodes CASSYADENTEAFF.

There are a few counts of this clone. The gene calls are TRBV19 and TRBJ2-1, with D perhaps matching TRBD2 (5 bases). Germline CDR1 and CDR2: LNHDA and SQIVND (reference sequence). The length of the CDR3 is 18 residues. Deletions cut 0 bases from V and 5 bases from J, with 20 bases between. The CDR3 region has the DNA TGTGCCAGTAGTATAGATCTATTTAGCGCCCGCATCGACAATGAGCAGTTCTTC. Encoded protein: CASSIDLFSARIDNEQFF. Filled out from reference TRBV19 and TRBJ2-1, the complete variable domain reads DGGITQSPKYLFRKEGQNVTLSCEQNLNHDAMYWYRQDPGQGLRLIYYSQIVNDFQKGDIAEGYSVSREKKESFPLTVTSAQKNPTAFYLCASSIDLFSARIDNEQFFGPGTRLTVL.

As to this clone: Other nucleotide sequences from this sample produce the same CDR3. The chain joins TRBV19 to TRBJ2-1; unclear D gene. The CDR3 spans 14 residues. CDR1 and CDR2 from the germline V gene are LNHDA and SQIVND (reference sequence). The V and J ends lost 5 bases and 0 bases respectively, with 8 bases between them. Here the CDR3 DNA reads TGTGCCAGTAGTGGGCTGGACTCCTACAATGAGCAGTTCTTC. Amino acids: CASSGLDSYNEQFF.

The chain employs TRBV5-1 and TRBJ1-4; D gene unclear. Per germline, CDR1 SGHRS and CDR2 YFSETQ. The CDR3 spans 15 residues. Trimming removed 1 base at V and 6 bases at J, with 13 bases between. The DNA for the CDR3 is TGCGCCAGCAGCTTGTCCTCGGTAGAGGATGAAAAACTGTTTTTT. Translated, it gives CASSLSSVEDEKLFF.

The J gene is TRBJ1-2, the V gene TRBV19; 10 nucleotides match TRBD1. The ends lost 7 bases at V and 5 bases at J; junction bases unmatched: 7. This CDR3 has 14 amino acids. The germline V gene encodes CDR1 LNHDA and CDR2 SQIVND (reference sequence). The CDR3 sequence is CASTRDRGWYGYTF. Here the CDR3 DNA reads TGTGCCAGTACGCGGGACAGGGGATGGTATGGCTACACCTTC.

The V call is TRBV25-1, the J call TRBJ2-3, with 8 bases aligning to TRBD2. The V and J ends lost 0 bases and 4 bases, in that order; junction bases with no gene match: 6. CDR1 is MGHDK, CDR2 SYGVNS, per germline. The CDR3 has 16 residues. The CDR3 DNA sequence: TGTGCCAGCAGTGAATATCATACGGGAGGGCCAGATACGCAGTATTTT. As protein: CASSEYHTGGPDTQYF.

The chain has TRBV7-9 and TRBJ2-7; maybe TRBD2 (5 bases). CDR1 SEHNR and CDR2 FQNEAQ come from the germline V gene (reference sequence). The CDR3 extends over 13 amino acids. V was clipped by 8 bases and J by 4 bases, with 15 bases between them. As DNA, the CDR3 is TGTGCCAGCCGGCCGAGGGAGCGGTACGAGCAGTACGTC. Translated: CASRPRERYEQYV.

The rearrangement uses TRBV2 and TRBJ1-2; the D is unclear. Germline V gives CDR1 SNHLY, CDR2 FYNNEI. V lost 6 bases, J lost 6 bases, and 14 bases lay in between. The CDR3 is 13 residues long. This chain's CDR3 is CASRGRQWDGYTF. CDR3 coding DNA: TGTGCCAGCAGGGGTCGACAATGGGATGGCTACACCTTC.